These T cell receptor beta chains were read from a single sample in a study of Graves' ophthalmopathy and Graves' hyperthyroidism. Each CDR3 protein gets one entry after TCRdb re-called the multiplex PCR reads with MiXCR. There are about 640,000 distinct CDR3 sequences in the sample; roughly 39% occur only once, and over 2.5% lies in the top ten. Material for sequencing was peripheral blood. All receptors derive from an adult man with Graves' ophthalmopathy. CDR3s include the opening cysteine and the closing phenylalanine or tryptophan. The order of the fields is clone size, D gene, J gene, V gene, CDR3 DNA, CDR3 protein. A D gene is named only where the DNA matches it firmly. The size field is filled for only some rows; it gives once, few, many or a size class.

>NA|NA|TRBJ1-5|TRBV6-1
TGTGCCAGCACCCGAAGTTCCAATCAGCCCCAGCATTTT
CASTRSSNQPQHF
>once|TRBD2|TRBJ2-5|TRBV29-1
TGCAGCGTTGAAGAGAGGATAGCGGGGGGCCCCTCAGAGACCCAGTACTTC
CSVEERIAGGPSETQYF
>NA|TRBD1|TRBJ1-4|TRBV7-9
TGTGCCAGCAGCACCCGGGACAGCCCTTTGGAAAAACTGTTTTTT
CASSTRDSPLEKLFF
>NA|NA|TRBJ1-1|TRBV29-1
TGCAGCGTTGCCAAGGACAGCGGTGAAGCTTTCTTT
CSVAKDSGEAFF
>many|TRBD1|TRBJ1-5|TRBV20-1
TGCAGTGCTATCAGGGGGACAGGGGAGTATCAGCCCCAGCATTTT
CSAIRGTGEYQPQHF
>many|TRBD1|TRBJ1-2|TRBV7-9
TGTGCCAGCAGCTCGGACAGGACCTCTAACTATGGCTACACCTTC
CASSSDRTSNYGYTF
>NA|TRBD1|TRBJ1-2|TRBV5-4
TGTGCCAGCAGCTCTCCCACCACGGGACAGTCAAACTATGGCTACACCTTC
CASSSPTTGQSNYGYTF
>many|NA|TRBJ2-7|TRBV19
TGTGCCAGTAGTAAAGGTAGCGGCTCCTACGAGCAGTACTTC
CASSKGSGSYEQYF
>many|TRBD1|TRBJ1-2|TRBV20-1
TGCAGTGCTAGAGAAGACAGGGGACACTATGGCTACACCTTC
CSAREDRGHYGYTF
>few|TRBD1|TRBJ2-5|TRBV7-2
TGCGCCAGCAGCCGGACAGGGGGCTATGTGTACCAAGAGACCCAGTACTTC
CASSRTGGYVYQETQYF
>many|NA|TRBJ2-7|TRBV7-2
TGTGCCAGCAGGCAGAAAGGACAGATGGGAGAGCAGTACTTC
CASRQKGQMGEQYF
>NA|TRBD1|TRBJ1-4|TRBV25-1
TGTGCCAGCAGTGAACGGGGGACAGGGACGGTTAGCGAAAAACTGTTTTTT
CASSERGTGTVSEKLFF
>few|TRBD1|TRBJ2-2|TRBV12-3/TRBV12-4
TGTGCCAGCAACCCGGGACAGGGGGTTGGGACTAGCCCGGCCGGGGAGCTGTTTTTT
CASNPGQGVGTSPAGELFF
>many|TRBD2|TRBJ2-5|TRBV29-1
TGCAGCTCCCGGACTAGCGGAGGGGTGGAGACCCAGTACTTC
CSSRTSGGVETQYF
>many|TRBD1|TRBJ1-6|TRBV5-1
TGCGCCAGCAGCGCGACAGGGGTCAATTCACCCCTCCACTTT
CASSATGVNSPLHF
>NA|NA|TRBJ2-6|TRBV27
TGTGCCAGCAGCAATCGACCGATCAACTCTGGGGCCAACGTCCTGACTTTC
CASSNRPINSGANVLTF
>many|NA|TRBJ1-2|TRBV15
TGTGCCACCAGCAGAGATTGGGGCCAGGGCTATGGCTACACCTTC
CATSRDWGQGYGYTF
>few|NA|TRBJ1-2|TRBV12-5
TGTGCTAGTGTTGGGGGGGCCCTTACTCGCGGCTACACCTTC
CASVGGALTRGYTF
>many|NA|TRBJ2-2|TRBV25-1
TGTGCCAGCAGACAGGGAGGGACCGGGGAGCTGTTTTTT
CASRQGGTGELFF
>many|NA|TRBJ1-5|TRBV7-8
TGTGCCAGCAGCCCTACGGTGGCTCAGCCCCAGCATTTT
CASSPTVAQPQHF
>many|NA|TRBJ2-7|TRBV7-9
TGTGCCAGCAGCATTAGCGGAGACTACGAGCAGTACTTC
CASSISGDYEQYF
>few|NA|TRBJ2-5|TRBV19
TGTGCCTTAGAGGGGATCCGGGAGACCCAGTACTTC
CALEGIRETQYF
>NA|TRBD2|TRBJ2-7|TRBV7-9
TGTGCCAGCAGTGCCTCCGAAGGGACTAGCGGCGCCTACGAGCAGTACTTC
CASSASEGTSGAYEQYF
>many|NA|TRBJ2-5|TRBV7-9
TGTGCCAGCAACCTACTCGGCTCGGGGGAAGAGACCCAGTACTTC
CASNLLGSGEETQYF
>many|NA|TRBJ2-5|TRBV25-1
TGTGCCAGCATATCTAGCTATGGTGAGGGGGAGACCCAGTACTTC
CASISSYGEGETQYF
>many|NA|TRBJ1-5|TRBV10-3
TGTGCCCATAATACGGAAGGACAGCCCCAGCATTTT
CAHNTEGQPQHF
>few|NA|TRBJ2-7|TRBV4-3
TGCGCCAGCAGCCTATTTTCTGCTTACGAGCAGTACTTC
CASSLFSAYEQYF
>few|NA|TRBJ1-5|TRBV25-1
TGTGCCAGCAGGGAGCGGGGGACAAGCAATCAGCCCCAGCATTTT
CASRERGTSNQPQHF
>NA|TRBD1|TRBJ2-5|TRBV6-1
TGTGCCAGCAGAGGGACAGTTAAAGAGACCCAGTACTTC
CASRGTVKETQYF
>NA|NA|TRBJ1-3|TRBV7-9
TGTGCCAGCAGCTCTATATTGACAGTCTCTGGAAACACCATATATTTT
CASSSILTVSGNTIYF
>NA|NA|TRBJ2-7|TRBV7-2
TGTGCCAGCAGCTTACACAGGACGGGCTCCTACGAGCAGTACTTC
CASSLHRTGSYEQYF
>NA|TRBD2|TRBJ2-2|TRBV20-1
TGCAGTGCTAGGGGGCGGGAGGACGTCACCGGGGAGCTGTTTTTT
CSARGREDVTGELFF
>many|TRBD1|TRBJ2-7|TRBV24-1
TGTGCCACCAGTGATCCGGGACAGGGTTTATACGAGCAGTACTTC
CATSDPGQGLYEQYF
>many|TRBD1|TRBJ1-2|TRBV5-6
TGTGCCAGCAGCTTTGGGGACAGAGGCTATGGCTACACCTTC
CASSFGDRGYGYTF
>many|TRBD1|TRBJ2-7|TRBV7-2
TGTGCCAGCAGCCGACAGGGGACGGTCGAGCAGTACTTC
CASSRQGTVEQYF
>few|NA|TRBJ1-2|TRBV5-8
TGTGCCAGCAGCATCCGGGACATTTTCTATCGCTACACCTTC
CASSIRDIFYRYTF
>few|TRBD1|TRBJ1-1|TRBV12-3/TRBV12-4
TGTGCCAGCAGTTCGACAGGGAGGACAACTGAAGCTTTCTTT
CASSSTGRTTEAFF
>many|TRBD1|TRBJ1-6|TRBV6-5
TGTGCCAGCAGCTACGGGACAGCCGATCTCCCCCTCCACTTT
CASSYGTADLPLHF
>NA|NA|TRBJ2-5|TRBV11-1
TGTGCCAGCAGCTTACTTTCCCCGGGCCAGGGTGGGGAGAAGTATTTC
CASSLLSPGQGGEKYF
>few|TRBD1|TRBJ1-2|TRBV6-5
TGTGCCAGCAGTTACGACAGGGGAGAATATGGCTACACCTTC
CASSYDRGEYGYTF
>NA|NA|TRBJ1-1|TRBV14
TGTGCCAGCAGCCAAGGAGACATAGACACTGAAGCTTTCTTT
CASSQGDIDTEAFF
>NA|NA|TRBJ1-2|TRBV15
TGTGCCACCAGCAGGGGCTACACCTTC
CATSRGYTF
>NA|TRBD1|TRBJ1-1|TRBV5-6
TGTGCCTGGACCCTAGGGACGACAGGGGGGAACACTGAAGCTTTCTTT
CAWTLGTTGGNTEAFF
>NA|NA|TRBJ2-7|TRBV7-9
TGTGCCAGCAGCTCCGGGGTTCGGGGGTCCTACGAGCAGTACTTC
CASSSGVRGSYEQYF
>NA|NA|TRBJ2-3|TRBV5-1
TGCGCCAGCAGCCCAATGACAGATACGCAGTATTTT
CASSPMTDTQYF
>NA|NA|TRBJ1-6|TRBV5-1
TGCGCCAGCAGCTTGGTAGGGTCCGCGAGAACACGTTCACCCCTCCACTTT
CASSLVGSARTRSPLHF
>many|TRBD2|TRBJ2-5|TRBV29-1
TGCAGCGTTATCTGGTTGCGGGAGCAAGAGACCCAGTACTTC
CSVIWLREQETQYF
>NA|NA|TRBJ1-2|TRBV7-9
TGTGCCAGCAGCCTCCGCCCCGGGGATTGGGGCTACACCTTC
CASSLRPGDWGYTF
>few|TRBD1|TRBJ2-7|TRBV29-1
TGCAGCGGGACGGACAGGGGATATGAGCAGTACTTC
CSGTDRGYEQYF
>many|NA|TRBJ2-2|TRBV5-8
TGTGCCAGCATCAAAGACTACGGGAACACCGGGGAGCTGTTTTTT
CASIKDYGNTGELFF
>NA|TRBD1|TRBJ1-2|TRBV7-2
TGTGCCAGCAGCCAGTCCCGGGACAGGGGGCGCTTCTATGGCTACACCTTC
CASSQSRDRGRFYGYTF
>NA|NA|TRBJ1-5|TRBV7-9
TGTGTCAGCAGCCCCCAAACCGATCAGCCCCAGCATTTT
CVSSPQTDQPQHF
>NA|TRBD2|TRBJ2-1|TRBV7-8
TGTGCCAGCAGCTTAGCACTAGCGCCATACAATGAGCAGTTCTTC
CASSLALAPYNEQFF
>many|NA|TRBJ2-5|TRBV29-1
TGCAGCGTTCAGGGGGGGCCAGGGGGATTTGAGACCCAGTACTTC
CSVQGGPGGFETQYF
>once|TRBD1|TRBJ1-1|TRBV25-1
TGTGCCAGCAGCTTAATCTTTCGAGGGGGCGATACTGAAGCTTTCTTT
CASSLIFRGGDTEAFF
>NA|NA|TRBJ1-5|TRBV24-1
TGTGCCACCAGTGAAGGGAAAGGGAGAAATCAGCCCCAGCATTTT
CATSEGKGRNQPQHF
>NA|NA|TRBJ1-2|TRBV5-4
TGTGCCAGCAGCGGGGTTGAATTCGTTGGCTACACCTTC
CASSGVEFVGYTF
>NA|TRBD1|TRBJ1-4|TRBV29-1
TGCAGCGTTTTATTGAGGGGACAGCATGGAAAACTGTTTTTT
CSVLLRGQHGKLFF
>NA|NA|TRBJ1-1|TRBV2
TGTGCCAGCAGTGTCTGGACTATCACTGAAGCTTTCTTT
CASSVWTITEAFF